The next 23 T cell receptor beta chains were all read from a single sample in a study of cytomegalovirus exposure and HLA in healthy donors. With 60 Vbeta and 13 Jbeta primers, the PCR was carried out. Using immunoSEQ multiplex PCR, the repertoire was profiled, and TCRdb retains in-frame clones only, with some absent. The sample holds over 150,000 clones, about 78% seen once. The sequenced sample was PBMCs. The receptors derive from a woman in her fifties or sixties in good health and CMV-seropositive.

The rearrangement uses TRBV9 and TRBJ2-2, with 8 bases matching TRBD2. J lost 5 bases, V lost 1 base, and 10 bases had no gene match. The CDR3 covers 17 residues. Germline CDR1 SGDLS, CDR2 YYNGEE. Written as DNA, the CDR3 is TGTGCCAGCAGCGTAAGAGGGCTAGCGGGCTCTACCGGGGAGCTGTTTTTT. This encodes CASSVRGLAGSTGELFF.

CDR3 DNA sequence: TGCGCCAGCAGCTTGCGAGGACAATCGAACACTGAAGCTTTCTTT. It yields the protein CASSLRGQSNTEAFF. This chain uses TRBV5-1 with TRBJ1-1; a possible D gene is TRBD1 (5 bases). The ends were cut back, 1 base at V and 1 base at J, with 11 bases in the middle. The germline V gene has CDR1 SGHRS and CDR2 YFSETQ. The CDR3 is 15 amino acids.

J is TRBJ1-5 and V is TRBV27; TRBD1 agrees at 8 bases. V lost 3 bases and J lost 3; bases outside the gene matches: 4. Per germline, CDR1 MNHEY and CDR2 SMNVEV (reference sequence). The CDR3 runs 15 residues. The CDR3 is CASSFQGADNQPQHF. For the CDR3, the DNA is TGTGCCAGCAGTTTTCAGGGGGCGGACAATCAGCCCCAGCATTTT.

The chain carries TRBV18 and TRBJ2-3, with D unresolved. Germline V gene sequence: CDR1 KGHSH, CDR2 LQKENI. This CDR3 has 13 residues. V gave up 0 bases and J gave up 6 bases, with 7 bases separating them. CDR3 amino acids: CASSPPSADTQYF. The CDR3, as DNA: TGTGCCAGCTCACCACCGTCTGCGGATACGCAGTATTTT.

Only a few counts were recorded for this clone. This chain uses TRBV7-3 with TRBJ2-3; 12 positions match TRBD2. V trimming: 3 bases; J trimming: 2 bases; junction bases outside the gene matches: 15. The germline CDR1 and CDR2 sequences are SGHTA and FQGTGA. CDR3 size: 20 residues. Here the CDR3 DNA reads TGTGCCAGCAGCTTCAGAAAATTATCCCCTAGCGGGGGGGACACAGATACGCAGTATTTT. It yields the protein CASSFRKLSPSGGDTDTQYF.

J is TRBJ2-5 and V is TRBV7-3; the match to TRBD2 covers 13 bases. CDR3 length: 15 amino acids. With 5 bases clipped from V and 2 bases from J, the junction kept 2 bases outside the gene matches. Germline-derived CDR1 and CDR2 are SGHTA and FQGTGA. CDR3 sequence (DNA): TGTGCCAGCAGCCTACTAGCGGGGGGGCAAGAGACCCAGTACTTC. Translated, it gives CASSLLAGGQETQYF.

The DNA of the CDR3 is TGTGCCAGCAGTGCGTTGGACAGGAACGCCGAGCAGTACTTC. This codes for CASSALDRNAEQYF. The chain couples TRBV6-1 to TRBJ2-7; 7 bases agree with TRBD1. With V trimmed by 4 bases and J by 6 bases, 9 bases remained unmatched. The CDR3 runs to 14 residues. Germline loops: CDR1 MNHNS, CDR2 SASEGT.

CDR3 in amino acids: CASSPALAGGSGSPDTQYF. The CDR3 coding sequence is TGTGCCAGCTCACCGGCGCTAGCGGGGGGCAGTGGATCCCCAGATACGCAGTATTTT. The chain couples TRBV18 to TRBJ2-3; 11 nucleotides agree with TRBD2. Germline trimming cut 3 bases from V and 4 bases from J; bases unmatched to any gene: 15. Looked up from germline, CDR1 is KGHSH and CDR2 is LQKENI. The CDR3 sequence is 19 residues long. Combining the CDR3 with reference TRBV18 and TRBJ2-3 gives the whole variable domain NAGVMQNPRHLVRRRGQEARLRCSPMKGHSHVYWYRQLPEEGLKFMVYLQKENIIDESGMPKERFSAEFPKEGPSILRIQQVVRGDSAAYFCASSPALAGGSGSPDTQYFGPGTRLTVL.

The chain has TRBV18 and TRBJ1-6; D unclear. Germline V gene data show CDR1 as KGHSH and CDR2 as LQKENI. V was shortened by 3 bases and J by 8 bases, with 11 bases between the two germline ends. The CDR3 is 14 residues long. In DNA, the CDR3 is TGTGCCAGCTCACCCGGTACCTTGGATTCACCCCTCCACTTT. Translating it yields CASSPGTLDSPLHF.

J is TRBJ2-7 and V is TRBV9; perhaps TRBD1 as D (5 bases). Looked up from germline, CDR1 is SGDLS and CDR2 is YYNGEE. The CDR3 loop spans 14 amino acids. Trimming took 0 bases from V and 3 from J, leaving 10 bases between them. The CDR3 protein is CASSVGDRFYEQYF. The CDR3, as DNA: TGTGCCAGCAGCGTAGGAGACAGATTCTACGAGCAGTACTTC.

A single count supports this clone. A read error may produce the germline difference seen at one junction end. The chain combines TRBV5-4 with TRBJ2-1, with a possible D match to TRBD2 (6 bases). CDR1 and CDR2 (germline): SGHNT, YYREEE (reference sequence). This CDR3 spans 11 amino acids. CDR3 sequence reads: CASRGGNAQFF. For the CDR3, the DNA is TGTGCCAGCAGGGGAGGCAATGCGCAGTTCTTC.

The gene calls are TRBV5-1 and TRBJ2-1; tentative D call: TRBD1 (5 bases). V dropped 2 bases and J dropped 5 bases, with 8 bases sitting between them. The length of the CDR3 is 13 residues. Germline V CDR1 and CDR2: SGHRS, YFSETQ. In DNA, the CDR3 is TGCGCCAGCAGCTTACCAGGGAACAATGAGCAGTTCTTC. Protein product: CASSLPGNNEQFF.

The chain employs TRBV5-1 and TRBJ2-7; 9 nucleotides align to TRBD1. J was trimmed by 1 base and V by 0 bases; bases with no gene match: 2. Germline CDR1 SGHRS, CDR2 YFSETQ. This CDR3 has 15 amino acids. CDR3 DNA: TGCGCCAGCAGCTTGGGGGACAGGGTGTCCTACGAGCAGTACTTC. Residues: CASSLGDRVSYEQYF.

The chain recombines TRBV5-4 with TRBJ1-6; maybe TRBD1 (6 bases). The CDR3 length is 15 residues. The germline V gene encodes CDR1 SGHNT and CDR2 YYREEE (reference sequence). Trimming shortened V by 4 bases and J by 7 bases, and 15 bases separated the two germline ends. CDR3 sequence: CASSPKTGRNSPLHF. The CDR3 DNA reads as TGTGCCAGCAGCCCAAAGACAGGAAGAAATTCACCCCTCCACTTT.

V and J are TRBV20-1 and TRBJ2-7, with 7 bases identical to TRBD1. The CDR3 runs 11 residues. Germline CDR1 reads DFQATT; CDR2 reads SNEGSKA (reference sequence). The V and J ends lost 7 bases and 7 bases, in that order; junction bases with no gene match: 7. In nucleotides, the CDR3 is TGCAGTGTACGGACAGGATTTGAGCAGTACTTC. Protein product: CSVRTGFEQYF.

The chain links TRBV30 to TRBJ1-3; D unclear. The CDR3 sequence is 16 residues long. In germline, CDR1 is GTSNPN, CDR2 SVGIG (reference sequence). V shed 6 bases and J shed 2 bases, with 20 bases lying between them. This CDR3 reads CACSHDEVAPGNTIYF. The CDR3 coding sequence is TGTGCCTGCTCACATGATGAGGTAGCTCCTGGAAACACCATATATTTT.

The chain carries TRBV5-6 and TRBJ1-4; no firm D call. The CDR3 length is 14 residues. V lost 1 base, J lost 0 bases, and 4 bases lay in between. The germline gives CDR1 SGHDT, CDR2 YYEEEE. The CDR3 DNA reads as TGTGCCAGCAGCTTGATAGCAACTAATGAAAAACTGTTTTTT. Encoded protein: CASSLIATNEKLFF.

The CDR3 here is CASSASGATYEQYF. In nucleotides, the CDR3 is TGTGCCAGCAGCGCTAGCGGGGCCACCTACGAGCAGTACTTC. The J gene is TRBJ2-7, the V gene TRBV6-7, with TRBD2 matching over 9 bases. TRBV6-7 is an ORF, and what it does is uncertain. The CDR3 is 14 residues long. J gave up 2 bases and V 6 bases, and 5 bases lay outside the gene matches.

V and J are TRBV6-5 and TRBJ2-1, with TRBD2 matching over 8 bases. The CDR3 loop spans 15 amino acids. From germline, CDR1 is MNHEY and CDR2 SVGAGI. V shed 7 bases, J shed 7 bases, and the junction held 12 bases outside the gene matches. The CDR3 DNA reads as TGTGCCAGCAACCAACTAGCGGTAGTGGGGAATGAGCAGTTCTTC. Translating it yields CASNQLAVVGNEQFF.

A single count supports this clone. J is TRBJ1-2 and V is TRBV25-1, with a possible D match to TRBD1 (6 bases). Germline V CDR1 and CDR2: MGHDK, SYGVNS. This CDR3 comprises 12 residues. V was clipped by 7 bases and J by 8 bases, with 14 bases between them. CDR3 sequence: CASTFGDRGYTF. CDR3 bases: TGTGCCAGCACGTTTGGAGACAGGGGCTACACCTTC.

The chain carries TRBV15 and TRBJ1-4; tentatively, D is TRBD1 (5 bases). Per germline, CDR1 LNHNV and CDR2 YYDKDF (reference sequence). V gave up 1 base and J gave up 8 bases, with 8 bases separating them. CDR3 length: 13 amino acids. For the CDR3, the DNA is TGTGCCACCAGCAGAGGGACAATCGAAAAACTGTTTTTT. This gives the protein CATSRGTIEKLFF.

This chain joins TRBV5-4 and TRBJ2-7; D is possibly TRBD1 (6 bases). The CDR3 extends over 16 amino acids. The V gene's germline CDR1 is SGHNT and CDR2 YYREEE (reference sequence). The germline V and J ends were trimmed by 4 bases and 2 bases, with 19 bases remaining between them. CDR3 in amino acids: CASSHLDRADPYEQYF. The CDR3 nucleotides read TGTGCCAGCAGCCATTTGGACAGAGCCGATCCCTACGAGCAGTACTTC.

This chain joins TRBV7-9 and TRBJ1-5; D is uncertain. The ends were cut back, 4 bases at V and 4 bases at J, with 14 bases in the middle. This CDR3 comprises 15 residues. The germline V gene encodes CDR1 SEHNR and CDR2 FQNEAQ (reference sequence). In nucleotides, the CDR3 is TGTGCCAGCAGCTCGCGTGAAACAGCTAATCAGCCCCAGCATTTT. This encodes CASSSRETANQPQHF.